The 23 T cell receptor beta chains in this list originate from one sample, sequenced in a study of neurological immune-mediated disorders. One entry per CDR3 protein, called by TCRdb with MiXCR from the 5' RACE reads. The table lists approximately 68,000 distinct CDR3 sequences, around 5% of them singletons. Input material: PBMCs. Source of these receptors: a woman aged 70-85 years with multiple sclerosis.

About this clonotype: A read error is possible here, since a much larger clone lies one base away. V usage is TRBV27 and J usage is TRBJ1-4; 10 nucleotides agree with TRBD1. The CDR3 totals 16 residues. From germline, CDR1 is MNHEY and CDR2 SMNVEV (reference sequence). The CDR3 sequence: CASSLWIGTGEETLFF. The CDR3 nucleotides read TGTGCCAGCAGTTTATGGATCGGGACAGGGGAAGAAACACTGTTTTTT.

This clonotype was found many times. The chain couples TRBV20-1 to TRBJ1-5, with TRBD1 matching 7 bases. J lost 5 bases, V lost 6 bases, and 13 bases had no gene match. From germline, CDR1 is DFQATT and CDR2 SNEGSKA (reference sequence). The CDR3 covers 15 residues. The CDR3 here is CSARGLQGVDQPQHF. CDR3 sequence (DNA): TGCAGTGCCAGGGGACTTCAGGGGGTGGATCAGCCCCAGCATTTT.

This clonotype was seen repeatedly, ten times or more. The chain carries TRBV12-3 or TRBV12-4 and TRBJ1-2; D gene unclear. With 5 bases removed from V and 6 bases from J, the gap between germline ends came to 13 bases. The CDR3 runs 13 residues. DNA of the CDR3: TGTGCCAGCAGTCTGACTAAGCTTGATGGCTACACCTTC. It translates to CASSLTKLDGYTF.

There are many counts of this clonotype. The chain recombines TRBV3-1 with TRBJ2-7; no clear D gene. The V gene lost 9 bases and the J gene lost 2 bases, with 11 bases spanning the gap. The CDR3 consists of 12 residues. Germline V gene sequence: CDR1 LGHDT, CDR2 YNNKEL (reference sequence). CDR3 nucleotide sequence: TGTGCCAGTTCAATCGTTCCCTACGAGCAGTACTTC. This codes for CASSIVPYEQYF.

The table lists this clonotype with many counts. The chain uses TRBV6-2 or TRBV6-3 and TRBJ2-6; D not resolved. V was clipped by 7 bases and J by 0 bases, with 13 bases between them. The CDR3 has 16 amino acids. Germline-derived CDR1 and CDR2 are MNHEY and SVGEGT. This chain's CDR3 is CASTPGRLSGANVLTF. In DNA, the CDR3 is TGTGCCAGCACCCCAGGACGACTCTCTGGGGCCAACGTCCTGACTTTC.

The chain uses TRBV30 and TRBJ1-5; D uncertain. The CDR3 has 16 amino acids. Germline loops: CDR1 GTSNPN, CDR2 SVGIG (reference sequence). V was pared by 2 bases and J by 1 base, with 15 bases between. In nucleotides, the CDR3 is TGTGCCTGGAGTCGTAGGGTGGGGATGAGCAATCAGCCCCAGCATTTT. Its protein product is CAWSRRVGMSNQPQHF.

This clonotype showed up many times. J is TRBJ2-7 and V is TRBV18; D is unresolved. The germline V gene has CDR1 KGHSH and CDR2 LQKENI. Trimming removed 2 bases at V and 7 bases at J, with 6 bases between. The CDR3 runs to 11 residues. The CDR3 spells CASSPDREQYF. CDR3 nucleotide sequence: TGTGCCAGCTCACCAGACCGGGAGCAGTACTTC.

V is TRBV20-1 and J is TRBJ2-5; the D gene is possibly TRBD2 (5 bases). V was shortened by 3 bases and J by 2 bases, with 7 bases between the two germline ends. The germline V gene encodes CDR1 DFQATT and CDR2 SNEGSKA (reference sequence). The CDR3 consists of 12 residues. The CDR3 DNA reads as TGCAGTGCTAGCGGACTGCAAGAGACCCAGTACTTC. It yields the protein CSASGLQETQYF.

This clonotype occurred many times. This chain joins TRBV7-2 and TRBJ2-7; no clear D. This CDR3 spans 13 amino acids. Germline V gene lookup returns CDR1 SGHTA and CDR2 FQGNSA. Trimming shortened V by 0 bases and J by 7 bases, and 10 bases separated the two germline ends. The CDR3 DNA reads as TGTGCCAGCAGCTTAGCGATCCGGCGGGAGCAGTACTTC. Protein product: CASSLAIRREQYF.

This clonotype was seen at least ten times. The V call is TRBV13, the J call TRBJ2-1, with 9 positions matching TRBD2. The trim removed 4 bases at V and 7 bases at J, leaving 8 bases unmatched. CDR1 PRHDT and CDR2 FYEKMQ come from the germline V gene (reference sequence). The CDR3 runs to 15 residues. Written as DNA, the CDR3 is TGTGCCAGCAGCTCGCCGGGACTAGCAGGTAATGAGCAGTTCTTC. Residues: CASSSPGLAGNEQFF.

This clonotype was observed many times. The chain has TRBV4-2 and TRBJ2-6, with D tentatively TRBD1 or TRBD2 (7 bases each). The CDR3 extends over 18 amino acids. V was clipped by 2 bases and J by 0 bases, with 14 bases between them. The germline CDR1 and CDR2 sequences are LGHNA and YNFKEQ. CDR3 loop: CASSQLGRGGSGANVLTF. In nucleotides, the CDR3 is TGTGCCAGCAGCCAATTGGGCAGGGGGGGCTCTGGGGCCAACGTCCTGACTTTC.

This clonotype came up a few times. The V and J genes are TRBV11-2 and TRBJ2-1; D is unclear. V was pared by 1 base and J by 8 bases, with 6 bases between. The germline V gene has CDR1 SGHAT and CDR2 FQNNGV. The CDR3 spans 12 residues. For the CDR3, the DNA is TGTGCCAGCAGCTTAGGGTGGGATGAGCAGTTCTTC. Amino acid sequence: CASSLGWDEQFF.

This clonotype was counted many times. The chain uses TRBV5-6 and TRBJ2-2; D is unresolved. CDR3 length: 15 amino acids. Germline V gene data show CDR1 as SGHDT and CDR2 as YYEEEE. V lost 5 bases, J lost 3 bases, and 14 bases lay in between. CDR3 nucleotides: TGTGCCAGCAGAGATAGGAGCCGAGACACCGGGGAGCTGTTTTTT. Translated: CASRDRSRDTGELFF.

This clonotype was recorded at least ten times. J is TRBJ2-1 and V is TRBV10-2, with unresolved D. V shed 3 bases and J shed 3 bases, with 6 bases lying between them. The CDR3 spans 13 residues. Germline values: CDR1 WSHSY, CDR2 SAAADI. The chain's CDR3 is CASSDPNYNEQFF. As DNA, the CDR3 is TGCGCCAGCAGTGACCCCAACTACAATGAGCAGTTCTTC.

This clonotype occurred many times. The gene calls are TRBV20-1 and TRBJ1-1; no clear D. Trimming took off 5 bases at V and 2 bases at J, with 6 bases between the two ends. Per the germline V gene, CDR1 is DFQATT and CDR2 is SNEGSKA (reference sequence). The CDR3 length is 11 residues. CDR3 protein: CSAPINTEAFF. The CDR3 nucleotides are TGCAGTGCTCCCATCAACACTGAAGCTTTCTTT.

This clonotype came up many times. The chain combines TRBV20-1 with TRBJ2-1; 10 positions match TRBD2. The CDR3 is made up of 17 amino acids. V lost 2 bases and J lost 3; bases outside the gene matches: 10. Germline assignment: CDR1 DFQATT and CDR2 SNEGSKA (reference sequence). This chain's CDR3 is CSARISGRASRYNEQFF. Written as DNA, the CDR3 is TGCAGTGCTAGAATAAGCGGGAGGGCCAGTCGCTACAATGAGCAGTTCTTC.

This clonotype was recorded at least ten times. The chain links TRBV10-3 to TRBJ2-1; 9 nucleotides agree with TRBD2. Looked up from germline, CDR1 is ENHRY and CDR2 is SYGVKD. This CDR3 has 15 residues. V lost 6 bases to trimming and J lost 9 bases; unmatched junction nucleotides: 12. CDR3 DNA sequence: TGTGCCATCAGAATAACCTTAGCGGGAGTGGGTGAGCAGTTCTTC. Amino acids: CAIRITLAGVGEQFF.

This clonotype was picked up many times. In nucleotides, the CDR3 is TGCAGTGCTAGCGGGGGGGAGACAGATACGCAGTATTTT. As protein: CSASGGETDTQYF. The gene calls are TRBV20-1 and TRBJ2-3; 8 positions match TRBD2. V lost 3 bases, J lost 3 bases, and 2 bases stayed unmatched. This CDR3 contains 13 residues. CDR1 and CDR2 (germline): DFQATT, SNEGSKA (reference sequence).

In its sample, this clonotype was seen many times. This rearrangement joins TRBV5-1 to TRBJ2-7; D gene uncertain. Germline lookup yields CDR1 SGHRS and CDR2 YFSETQ. The CDR3 extends over 14 amino acids. With 0 bases removed from V and 3 bases from J, the gap between germline ends came to 10 bases. The CDR3 nucleotides are TGCGCCAGCAGCTTGGGCTGGGGAAACTACGAGCAGTACTTC. Translating it yields CASSLGWGNYEQYF.

The sample holds many counts of this clonotype. The V and J genes are TRBV6-5 and TRBJ2-1, with 9 nucleotides matching TRBD2. This CDR3 region has 15 residues. Looked up from germline, CDR1 is MNHEY and CDR2 is SVGAGI. Losses at the gene ends were 5 bases for V and 6 bases for J; bases not matched to a gene: 8. CDR3 region: CASSAAGGPLNEQFF. CDR3 bases: TGTGCCAGCAGTGCGGCGGGAGGGCCTCTCAATGAGCAGTTCTTC.

There are many counts of this clonotype. The chain recombines TRBV7-9 with TRBJ1-2; no firm D call. The CDR3 totals 14 residues. Germline-derived CDR1 and CDR2 are SEHNR and FQNEAQ (reference sequence). Trimming took off 4 bases at V and 7 bases at J, with 16 bases between the two ends. In nucleotides, the CDR3 is TGTGCCAGCAGCTCGACCCGGGATGTTAGTGGCTACACCTTC. The encoded protein is CASSSTRDVSGYTF.

This clonotype was seen ten or more times. V gene TRBV7-2 combines with J gene TRBJ2-2; D could derive from TRBD1 or TRBD2 (5 bases each). The CDR3 length is 16 residues. Trimming removed 5 bases from V and 8 bases from J, with 21 bases in between. CDR1 is SGHTA, CDR2 FQGNSA, per germline. DNA of the CDR3: TGTGCCAGCAGCCCAATAGGGACCCAACTTTTGGGGGAGCTGTTTTTT. Residues: CASSPIGTQLLGELFF.

This clonotype was seen many times. The rearrangement joins TRBV29-1 to TRBJ1-1; 8 nucleotides match TRBD1. V dropped 4 bases and J dropped 0; count of bases not matched to a gene: 7. CDR3 length: 15 residues. The germline V gene has CDR1 SQVTM and CDR2 ANQGSEA. This chain's CDR3 is CSVVGAGGLNTEAFF. The CDR3 DNA reads as TGCAGCGTTGTAGGTGCAGGGGGCCTGAACACTGAAGCTTTCTTT.